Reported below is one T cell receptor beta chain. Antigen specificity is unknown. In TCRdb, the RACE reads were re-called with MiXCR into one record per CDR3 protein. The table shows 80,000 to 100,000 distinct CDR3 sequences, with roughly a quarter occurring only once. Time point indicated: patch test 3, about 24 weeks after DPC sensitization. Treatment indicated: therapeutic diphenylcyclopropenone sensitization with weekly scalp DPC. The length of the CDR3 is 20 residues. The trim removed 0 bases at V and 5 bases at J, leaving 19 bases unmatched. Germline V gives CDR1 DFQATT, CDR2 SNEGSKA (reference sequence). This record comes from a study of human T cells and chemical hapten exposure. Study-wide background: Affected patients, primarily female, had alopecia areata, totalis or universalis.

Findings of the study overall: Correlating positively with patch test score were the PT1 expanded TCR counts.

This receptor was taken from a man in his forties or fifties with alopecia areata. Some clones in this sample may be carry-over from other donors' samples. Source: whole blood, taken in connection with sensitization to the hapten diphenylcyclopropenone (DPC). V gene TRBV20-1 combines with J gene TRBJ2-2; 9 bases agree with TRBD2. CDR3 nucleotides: TGCAGTGCTAGAGATCCCCGGAAGGGCAAAAGCGGGAGGTTGACCGGGGAGCTGTTTTTT. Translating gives CSARDPRKGKSGRLTGELFF.